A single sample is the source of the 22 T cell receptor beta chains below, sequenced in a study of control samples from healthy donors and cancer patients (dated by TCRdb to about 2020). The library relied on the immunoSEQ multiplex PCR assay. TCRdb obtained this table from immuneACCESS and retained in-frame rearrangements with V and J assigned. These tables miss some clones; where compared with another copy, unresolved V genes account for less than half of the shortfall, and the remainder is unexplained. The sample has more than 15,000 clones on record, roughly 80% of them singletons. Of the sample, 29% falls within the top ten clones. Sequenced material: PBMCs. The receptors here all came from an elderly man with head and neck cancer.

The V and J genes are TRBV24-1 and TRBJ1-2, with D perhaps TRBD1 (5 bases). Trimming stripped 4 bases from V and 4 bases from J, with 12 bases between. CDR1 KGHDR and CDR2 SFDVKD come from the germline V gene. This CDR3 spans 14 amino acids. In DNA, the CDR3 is TGTGCCACCAGTGACTCAGACAGCCTCTATGGCTACACCTTC. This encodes CATSDSDSLYGYTF.

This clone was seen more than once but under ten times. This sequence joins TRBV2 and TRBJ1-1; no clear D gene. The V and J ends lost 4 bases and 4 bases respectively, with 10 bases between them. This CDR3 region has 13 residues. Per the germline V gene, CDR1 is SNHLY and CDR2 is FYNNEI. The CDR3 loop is CASSVRSGTEAFF. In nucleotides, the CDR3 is TGTGCCAGCAGTGTGAGGTCAGGCACTGAAGCTTTCTTT.

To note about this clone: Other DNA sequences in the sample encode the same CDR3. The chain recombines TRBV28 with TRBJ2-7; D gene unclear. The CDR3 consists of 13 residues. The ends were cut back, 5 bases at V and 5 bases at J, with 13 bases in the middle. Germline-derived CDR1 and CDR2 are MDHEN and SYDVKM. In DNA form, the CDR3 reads TGTGCCAGCAGTCCCCCAGGCCTCGACGAGCAGTACTTC. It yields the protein CASSPPGLDEQYF. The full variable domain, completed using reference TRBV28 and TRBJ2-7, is DVKVTQSSRYLVKRTGEKVFLECVQDMDHENMFWYRQDPGLGLRLIYFSYDVKMKEKGDIPEGYSVSREKKERFSLILESASTNQTSMYLCASSPPGLDEQYFGPGTRLTVT.

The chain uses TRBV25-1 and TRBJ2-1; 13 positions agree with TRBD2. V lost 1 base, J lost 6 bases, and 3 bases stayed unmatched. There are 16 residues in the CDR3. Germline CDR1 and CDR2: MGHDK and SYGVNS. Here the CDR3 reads CASSEWTSGSSNEQFF. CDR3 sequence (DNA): TGTGCCAGCAGTGAATGGACTAGCGGGAGCTCCAATGAGCAGTTCTTC.

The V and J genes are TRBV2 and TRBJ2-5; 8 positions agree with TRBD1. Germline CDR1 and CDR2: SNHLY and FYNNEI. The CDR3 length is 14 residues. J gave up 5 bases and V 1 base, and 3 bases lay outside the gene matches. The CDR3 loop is CASSEGTGWETQYF. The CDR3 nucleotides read TGTGCCAGCAGTGAAGGGACAGGGTGGGAGACCCAGTACTTC.

CDR3 sequence reads: CATSVSTDTQYF. Here the CDR3 DNA reads TGTGCCACCTCGGTCAGCACAGATACGCAGTATTTT. The chain is built from TRBV12-3 or TRBV12-4 and TRBJ2-3; no firm D call. V was cut by 10 bases and J by 0 bases, with 8 bases left in between. The CDR3 covers 12 residues.

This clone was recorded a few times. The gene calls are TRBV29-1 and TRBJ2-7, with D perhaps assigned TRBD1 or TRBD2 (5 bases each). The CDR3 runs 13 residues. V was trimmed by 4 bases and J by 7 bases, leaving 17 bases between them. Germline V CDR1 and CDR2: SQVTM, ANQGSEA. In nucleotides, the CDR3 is TGCAGCGTTGTCGCTACCCTTGAGGGGGAGCAGTACTTC. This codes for CSVVATLEGEQYF.

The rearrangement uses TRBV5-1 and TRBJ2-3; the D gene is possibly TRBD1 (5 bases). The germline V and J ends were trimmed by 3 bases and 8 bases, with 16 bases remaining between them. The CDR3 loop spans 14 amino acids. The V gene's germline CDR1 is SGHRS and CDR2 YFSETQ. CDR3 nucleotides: TGCGCCAGCAGCTCCATAACAGGATACAGTACGCAGTATTTT. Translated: CASSSITGYSTQYF.

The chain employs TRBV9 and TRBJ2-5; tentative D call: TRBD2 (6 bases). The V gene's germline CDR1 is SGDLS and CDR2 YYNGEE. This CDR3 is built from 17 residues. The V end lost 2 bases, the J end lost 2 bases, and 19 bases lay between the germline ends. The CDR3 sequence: CASSVPMGSSEQETQYF. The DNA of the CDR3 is TGTGCCAGCAGCGTTCCCATGGGGTCTAGCGAACAAGAGACCCAGTACTTC.

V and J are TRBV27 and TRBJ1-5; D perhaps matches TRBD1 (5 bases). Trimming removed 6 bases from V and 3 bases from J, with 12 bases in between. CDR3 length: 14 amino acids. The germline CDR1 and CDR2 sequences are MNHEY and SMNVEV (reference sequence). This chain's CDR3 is CASSPREPNQPQHF. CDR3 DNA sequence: TGTGCCAGCAGCCCCAGGGAACCCAATCAGCCCCAGCATTTT.

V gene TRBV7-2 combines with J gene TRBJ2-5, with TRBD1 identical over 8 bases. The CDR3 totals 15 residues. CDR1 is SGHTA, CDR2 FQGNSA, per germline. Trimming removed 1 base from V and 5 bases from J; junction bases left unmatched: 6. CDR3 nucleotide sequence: TGTGCCAGCAGCTTAGAGGGCAGGGGGCTTGAGACCCAGTACTTC. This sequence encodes CASSLEGRGLETQYF.

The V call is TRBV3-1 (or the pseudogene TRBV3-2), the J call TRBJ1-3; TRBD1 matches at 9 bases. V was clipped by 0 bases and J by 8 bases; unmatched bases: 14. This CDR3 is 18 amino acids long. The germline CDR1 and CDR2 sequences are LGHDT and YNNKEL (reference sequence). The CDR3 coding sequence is TGTGCCAGCAGCCAAGATCTGTGGTGGGAGACAGGGGGATACACCATATATTTT. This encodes CASSQDLWWETGGYTIYF.

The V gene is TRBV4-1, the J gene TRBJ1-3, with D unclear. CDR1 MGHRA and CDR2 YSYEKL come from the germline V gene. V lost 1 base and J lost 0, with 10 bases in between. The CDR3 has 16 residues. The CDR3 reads CASSQVGRGSGNTIYF. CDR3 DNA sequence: TGCGCCAGCAGCCAAGTTGGCCGAGGCTCTGGAAACACCATATATTTT.

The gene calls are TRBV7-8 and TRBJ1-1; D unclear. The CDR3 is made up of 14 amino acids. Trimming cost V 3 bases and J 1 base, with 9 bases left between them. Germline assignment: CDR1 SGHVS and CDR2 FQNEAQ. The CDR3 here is CASSLVVSNTEAFF. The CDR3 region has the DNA TGTGCCAGCAGCTTGGTGGTGTCGAACACTGAAGCTTTCTTT.

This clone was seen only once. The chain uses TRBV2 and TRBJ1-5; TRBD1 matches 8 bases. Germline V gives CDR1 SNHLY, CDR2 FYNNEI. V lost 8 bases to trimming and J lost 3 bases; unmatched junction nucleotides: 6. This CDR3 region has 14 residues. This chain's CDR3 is CASGGQVDNQPQHF. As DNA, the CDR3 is TGTGCCAGCGGGGGACAGGTCGACAATCAGCCCCAGCATTTT.

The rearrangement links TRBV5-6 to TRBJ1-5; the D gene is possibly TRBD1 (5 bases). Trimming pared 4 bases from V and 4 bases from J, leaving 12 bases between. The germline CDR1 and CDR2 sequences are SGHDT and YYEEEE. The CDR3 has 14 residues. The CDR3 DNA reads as TGTGCCAGCAGCCGAGGGGAGGGGAATCAGCCCCAGCATTTT. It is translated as CASSRGEGNQPQHF.

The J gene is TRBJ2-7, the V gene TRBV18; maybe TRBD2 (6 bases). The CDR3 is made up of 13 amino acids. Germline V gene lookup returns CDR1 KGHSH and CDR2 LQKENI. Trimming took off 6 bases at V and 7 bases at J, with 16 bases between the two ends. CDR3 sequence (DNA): TGTGCCAGCTCGACACAGGTAGGAGGGGAGCAGTACTTC. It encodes CASSTQVGGEQYF. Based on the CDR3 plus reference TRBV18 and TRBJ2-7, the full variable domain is NAGVMQNPRHLVRRRGQEARLRCSPMKGHSHVYWYRQLPEEGLKFMVYLQKENIIDESGMPKERFSAEFPKEGPSILRIQQVVRGDSAAYFCASSTQVGGEQYFGPGTRLTVT.

Here the CDR3 DNA reads TGTGCCAGCAGCCACCCCTGGACATCCAAAAACACTGAAGCTTTCTTT. This gives the protein CASSHPWTSKNTEAFF. This sequence joins TRBV4-2 and TRBJ1-1; tentatively, D is TRBD1 (5 bases). V lost 3 bases and J 2 bases, leaving 16 bases between the germline ends. This CDR3 is built from 16 residues. CDR1 is LGHNA, CDR2 YNFKEQ, per germline.

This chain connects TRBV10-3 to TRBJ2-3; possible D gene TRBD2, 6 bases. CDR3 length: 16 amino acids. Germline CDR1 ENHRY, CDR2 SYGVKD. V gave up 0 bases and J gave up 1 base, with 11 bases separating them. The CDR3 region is CAISESSSDRTDTQYF. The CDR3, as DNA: TGTGCCATCAGTGAGTCGTCTAGCGACCGCACAGATACGCAGTATTTT.

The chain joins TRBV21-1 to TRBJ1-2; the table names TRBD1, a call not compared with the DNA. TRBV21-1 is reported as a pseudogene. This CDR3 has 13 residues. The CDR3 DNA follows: TGTGCCAGCAGCAGGGGGACAGGGGGTGGCTACACCTTC. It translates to CASSRGTGGGYTF.

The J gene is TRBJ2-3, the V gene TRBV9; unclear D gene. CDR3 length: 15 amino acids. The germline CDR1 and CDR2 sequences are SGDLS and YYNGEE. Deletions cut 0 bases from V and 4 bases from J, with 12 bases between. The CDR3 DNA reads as TGTGCCAGCAGCGTAGCCCCTGGTGGAGCAGATACGCAGTATTTT. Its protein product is CASSVAPGGADTQYF.

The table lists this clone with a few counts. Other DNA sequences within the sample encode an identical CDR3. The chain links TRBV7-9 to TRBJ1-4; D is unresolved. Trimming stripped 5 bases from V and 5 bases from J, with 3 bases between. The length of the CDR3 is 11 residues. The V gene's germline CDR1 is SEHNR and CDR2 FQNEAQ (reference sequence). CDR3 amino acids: CASSTNEKLFF. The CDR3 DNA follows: TGTGCCAGCAGCACAAATGAAAAACTGTTTTTT.